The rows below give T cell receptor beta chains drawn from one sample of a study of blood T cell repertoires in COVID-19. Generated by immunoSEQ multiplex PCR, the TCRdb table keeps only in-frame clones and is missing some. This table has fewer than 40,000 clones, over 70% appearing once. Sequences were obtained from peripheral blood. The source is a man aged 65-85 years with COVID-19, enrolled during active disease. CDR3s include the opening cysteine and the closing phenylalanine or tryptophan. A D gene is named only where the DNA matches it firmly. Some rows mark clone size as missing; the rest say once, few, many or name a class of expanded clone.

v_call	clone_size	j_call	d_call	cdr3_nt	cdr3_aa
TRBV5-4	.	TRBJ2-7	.	TGTGCCAGCAGCTCAGGACAGCCGGAGTACGAGCAGTACTTC	CASSSGQPEYEQYF
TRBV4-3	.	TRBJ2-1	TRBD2	TGCGCCAGCAGCCAAGGGGCTAGCGGCTACAATGAGCAGTTCTTC	CASSQGASGYNEQFF
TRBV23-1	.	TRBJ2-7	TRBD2	TGCGCCAGCAGTTTGGGTCGGCGGGAGGGCCCCTACGAGCAGTACTTC	CASSLGRREGPYEQYF
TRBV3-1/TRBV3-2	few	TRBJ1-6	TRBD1	TGTGCCAGCAGCCAGGGACAGGGAAATTCACCCCTCCACTTT	CASSQGQGNSPLHF
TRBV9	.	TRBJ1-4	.	TGTGCCAGCAGCCGGGATCCAACTAATGAAAAACTGTTTTTT	CASSRDPTNEKLFF
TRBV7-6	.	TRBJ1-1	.	TGTGCCAGCAGCTTGTCTAGGGCAGGGTCCCCTTCGGAAGCTTTCTTT	CASSLSRAGSPSEAFF
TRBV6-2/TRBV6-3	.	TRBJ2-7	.	TGTGCCAGCAGTTACCTACCATCCTACGAGCAGTACTTC	CASSYLPSYEQYF
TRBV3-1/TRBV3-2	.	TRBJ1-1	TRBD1	TGTGCCAGCAGCCCTTCAGGGACAGGGGTGACGAACACTGAAGCTTTCTTT	CASSPSGTGVTNTEAFF
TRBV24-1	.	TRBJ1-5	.	TGTGCCACCAGCGGGACACGGTATAGCAATCAGCCCCAGCATTTT	CATSGTRYSNQPQHF
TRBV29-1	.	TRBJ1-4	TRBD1	TGCAGCGCGCGGACAGGGGACGAAAAACTGTTTTTT	CSARTGDEKLFF
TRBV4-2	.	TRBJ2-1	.	TGTGCCAGCAGCCAGTCAACTGGGAGGCCCTCCTACAATGAGCAGTTCTTC	CASSQSTGRPSYNEQFF
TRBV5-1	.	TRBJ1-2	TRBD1	TGCGCCAGCAGCTTGGAGGGACAGGGGCATGGCTACACCTTC	CASSLEGQGHGYTF
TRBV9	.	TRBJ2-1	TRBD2	TGTGCCAGCCAACCGGGACTAGCGTTCAATGAGCAGTTCTTC	CASQPGLAFNEQFF
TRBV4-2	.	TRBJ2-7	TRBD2	TGTGCCAGCAGCCAAGTTCAGGCCAGCGGGAGCCACGAGCAGTACTTC	CASSQVQASGSHEQYF
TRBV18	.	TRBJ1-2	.	TGTGCCAGCTCACCTATAGACATGAATGGCTACACCTTC	CASSPIDMNGYTF
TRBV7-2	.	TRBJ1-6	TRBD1	TGTGCCAGCAGTTTAGGGGTACGGGCAGGGGGGTCACCCCTCCACTTT	CASSLGVRAGGSPLHF
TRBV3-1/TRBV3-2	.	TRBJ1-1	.	TGTGCCAGCAGCCAAGCGGGGGGCGTAGCTGAAGCTTTCTTT	CASSQAGGVAEAFF
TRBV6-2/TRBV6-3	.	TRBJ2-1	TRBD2	TGTGCCAGCAGTTACTCGGTGACGGCGACTAGCGGGATTCCCAATGAGCAGTTCTTC	CASSYSVTATSGIPNEQFF
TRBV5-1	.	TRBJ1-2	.	TGCGCCAGCAGCCAAAGCAGGGCGGGCTACACCTTC	CASSQSRAGYTF
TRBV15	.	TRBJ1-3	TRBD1	TGTGCCACCAGCAGGGACAGGGTTGAAGGAAACACCATATATTTT	CATSRDRVEGNTIYF
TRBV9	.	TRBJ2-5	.	TGTGCCAGCAGCGTCGGACAGGCGGGGGAGACCCAGTACTTC	CASSVGQAGETQYF
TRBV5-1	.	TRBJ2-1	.	TGCGCCAGCAGCCGCAGCTCCTACAATGAGCAGTTCTTC	CASSRSSYNEQFF
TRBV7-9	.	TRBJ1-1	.	TGTGCCAGCAGCCAGGAGGTGCGGAACACTGAAGCTTTCTTT	CASSQEVRNTEAFF
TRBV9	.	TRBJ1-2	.	TGTGCCAGCAGCGTAGCCGGGTTTGGGTCCTATGGCTACACCTTC	CASSVAGFGSYGYTF
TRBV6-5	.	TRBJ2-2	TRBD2	TGTGCCCTGGCGGGAGAGAACACCGGGGAGCTGTTTTTT	CALAGENTGELFF
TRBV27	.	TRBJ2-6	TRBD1	TGTGCCAGCAGTTTTGACAGGGGGACGGCTGGGGCCAACGTCCTGACTTTC	CASSFDRGTAGANVLTF
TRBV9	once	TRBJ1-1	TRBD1	TGTGCCAGCAGCGCCGAAAGGTCGGCAGGGGGCTTGAACACTGAAGCTTTCTTT	CASSAERSAGGLNTEAFF
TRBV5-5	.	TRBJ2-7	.	TGTGCCAGCAGCTTGCAGGGTATCTCCTACGAGCAGTACTTC	CASSLQGISYEQYF
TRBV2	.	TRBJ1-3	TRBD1	TGTGCCAGCTGGGGAGCGGGACAGGGGGTTTCTGGAAACACCATATATTTT	CASWGAGQGVSGNTIYF
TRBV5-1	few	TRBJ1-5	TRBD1	TGCGCCAGCAGCCCCTGGGGACAGGCCGGGGGGCCCCAGCATTTT	CASSPWGQAGGPQHF
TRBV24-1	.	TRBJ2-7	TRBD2	TGTGCCACCAGTGACCCAACTAGCGGGAGTATGCACGAGCAGTACTTC	CATSDPTSGSMHEQYF
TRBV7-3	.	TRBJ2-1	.	TGTGCCAGCAGCCCCCGTTTGGTAGCTGGGTCCTACAATGAGCAGTTCTTC	CASSPRLVAGSYNEQFF
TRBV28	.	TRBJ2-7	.	TGTGCCAGCAGTTCGACAGGACTCTACGAGCAGTACTTC	CASSSTGLYEQYF
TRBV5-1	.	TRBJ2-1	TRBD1	TGCGCCAGCAGCTTGGTCCTCGGGACAGGGTACAATGAGCAGTTCTTC	CASSLVLGTGYNEQFF
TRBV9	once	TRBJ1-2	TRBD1	TGTGCCAGCAGCGAAAGTCCCAGGACAGGGGGCAGTGGCTACACCTTC	CASSESPRTGGSGYTF
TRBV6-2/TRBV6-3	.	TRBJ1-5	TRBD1	TGTGCCAGCAGTTCACACGACAGGGACCATCAGCCCCAGCATTTT	CASSSHDRDHQPQHF
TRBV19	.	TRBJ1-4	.	TGTGCCAGTAGGGACCATGGAACAGGCCATGAAAAACTGTTTTTT	CASRDHGTGHEKLFF
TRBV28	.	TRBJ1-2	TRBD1	TGTGCCAGCAGTGGACCAGGACAGGGTGACTATGGCTACACCTTC	CASSGPGQGDYGYTF
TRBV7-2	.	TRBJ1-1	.	TGTGCCAGCAGCCTCCCCAACAGGGATGAAGCTTTCTTT	CASSLPNRDEAFF
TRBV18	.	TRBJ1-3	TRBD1	TGTGCCAGCTCACAGGGGGCATCTGGAAACACCATATATTTT	CASSQGASGNTIYF
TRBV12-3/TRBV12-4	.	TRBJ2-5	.	TGTGCCAGCAGTTTCGGGGGTCAGGAGACCCAGTACTTC	CASSFGGQETQYF
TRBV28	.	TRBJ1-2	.	TGTGCCACCGTGGACGGCGAGCGGCTTAACTATGGCTACACCTTC	CATVDGERLNYGYTF
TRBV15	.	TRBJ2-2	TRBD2	TGTGCCACGGGACTAGCGGGAGCTGCCACCGGGGAGCTGTTTTTT	CATGLAGAATGELFF
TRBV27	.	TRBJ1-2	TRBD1	TGTGCCAGCAGAATTCAGGGGGTAGTGGGAGGCTACACCTTC	CASRIQGVVGGYTF
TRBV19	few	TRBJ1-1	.	TGTGCCAGTAGTGAAGGGGTTGGTGAAGCTTTCTTT	CASSEGVGEAFF
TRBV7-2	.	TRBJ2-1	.	TGTGCCAGCAGCTTAGATAGGAGTCGGGCGGGCAATGAGCAGTTCTTC	CASSLDRSRAGNEQFF
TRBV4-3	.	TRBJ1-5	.	TGCGCCAGCAGCCAAGATCTGAGGTTTGGCAATCAGCCCCAGCATTTT	CASSQDLRFGNQPQHF
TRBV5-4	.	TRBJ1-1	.	TGTGCCAGCAGCTTGGGATCACAGGGATCAGCTTTCTTT	CASSLGSQGSAFF